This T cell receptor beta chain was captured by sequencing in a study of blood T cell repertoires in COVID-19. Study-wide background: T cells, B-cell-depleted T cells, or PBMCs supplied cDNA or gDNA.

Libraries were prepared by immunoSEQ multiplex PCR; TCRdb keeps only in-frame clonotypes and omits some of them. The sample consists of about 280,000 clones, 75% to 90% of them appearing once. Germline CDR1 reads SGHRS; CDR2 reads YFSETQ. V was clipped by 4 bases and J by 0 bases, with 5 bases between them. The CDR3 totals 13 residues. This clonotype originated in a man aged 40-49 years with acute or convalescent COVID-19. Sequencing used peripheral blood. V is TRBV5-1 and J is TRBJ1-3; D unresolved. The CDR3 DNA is TGCGCCAGCAGCGAGGGCTCTGGAAACACCATATATTTT. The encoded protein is CASSEGSGNTIYF.